The rows below give T cell receptor beta chains drawn from one sample of a study of Ad26.COV2.S vaccination and SARS-CoV-2 variants. Profiling relied on immunoSEQ multiplex PCR, and the TCRdb table lists in-frame clones only, not all of them. The sample yields 300,000 to 350,000 clones, 86% seen once. The sample in question was peripheral blood, obtained in a trial of Ad26.COV2.S vaccine versus placebo. These receptor sequences come from a person aged 18-60 years who received the Ad26.COV2.S COVID-19 vaccine or a placebo. Each CDR3 is given with its conserved first and last residue. Fields, in order: V gene, J gene, CDR3 protein.

>TRBV19|TRBJ1-5
CASSERGSNQPQHF
>TRBV3-1/TRBV3-2|TRBJ2-5
CASSQVPRETQYF
>TRBV12-3/TRBV12-4|TRBJ1-6
CASSLAYNSPLHF
>TRBV29-1|TRBJ2-3
CSSSGGASTSTDTQYF
>TRBV5-6|TRBJ1-5
CASSWGGIGNQPQHF
>TRBV7-3|TRBJ1-6
CASSPRRGGGYNSPLHF
>TRBV3-1/TRBV3-2|TRBJ2-7
CASSNRDGYEQYF
>TRBV4-1|TRBJ1-2
CASSQDEVGSKNYGYTF
>TRBV19|TRBJ1-1
CASSIVSKGEGTEAFF
>TRBV30|TRBJ1-1
CAWSRVGNTEAFF
>TRBV15|TRBJ1-5
CATSRDDNSNQPQHF
>TRBV30|TRBJ1-5
CAWSAGQANQPQHF
>TRBV5-1|TRBJ1-2
CASSLGEGIYGYTF
>TRBV30|TRBJ1-2
CAWRVRTAQYGYTF
>TRBV30|TRBJ1-2
CAWSVRQGKSYTF
>TRBV6-6|TRBJ2-4
CASSYPTVQYKNIQYF
>TRBV3-1/TRBV3-2|TRBJ1-5
CASSQSTNQPQHF
>TRBV19|TRBJ1-1
CASSIYGTEAFF
>TRBV7-2|TRBJ2-7
CASSLGLAANYEQYF
>TRBV30|TRBJ1-6
CAWKIRGQRSPLHF
>TRBV18|TRBJ1-2
CASSLFDSYGYTF
>TRBV7-2|TRBJ2-3
CASSGQGSGGKDTQYF
>TRBV7-9|TRBJ2-1
CASSPNEQFF
>TRBV4-2|TRBJ1-3
CASSPKADRNGNTIYF
>TRBV5-6|TRBJ2-3
CASSLTSGGYTDTQYF
>TRBV19|TRBJ1-5
CASKRSGDSNQPQHF
>TRBV9|TRBJ1-3
CASSATGGTGNTIYF
>TRBV19|TRBJ2-1
CASSIQAGGLNEQFF
>TRBV6-5|TRBJ1-2
CASSRSRDRRYGYTF
>TRBV18|TRBJ1-1
CASSLGTAVTEAFF
>TRBV7-9|TRBJ1-6
CASSLDAGYGLTLHF
>TRBV4-3|TRBJ1-3
CASRPKQGDTGNTIYF
>TRBV9|TRBJ2-1
CASSVVDRRGRGGQFF
>TRBV9|TRBJ2-2
CASSANGAITGELFF
>TRBV9|TRBJ2-7
CASSVDPGTGAYEQYF
>TRBV30|TRBJ1-5
CAWSGGSWGRGNQPQHF
>TRBV5-6|TRBJ1-6
CASSLDMSSYNSPLHF
>TRBV2|TRBJ2-5
CASSEPDRVETQYF
>TRBV6-5|TRBJ1-2
CASSRTGGWTAGYTF
>TRBV30|TRBJ1-5
CAWSKDSNQPQHF
>TRBV6-2/TRBV6-3|TRBJ2-5
CASSWVIGDRNIQETQYF
>TRBV19|TRBJ1-1
CASSIMGGGNTEAFF
>TRBV19|TRBJ1-5
CASSIGNSLPGPQHF
>TRBV28|TRBJ1-1
CASSLSRTSAEAFF
>TRBV24-1|TRBJ2-2
CATSDGQGSFTGELFF
>TRBV19|TRBJ1-6
CASTTGPGGVSPLHF
>TRBV18|TRBJ1-1
CASSPNTEAFF
>TRBV27|TRBJ2-1
CASSLLVSGVTSYNEQFF
>TRBV5-1|TRBJ1-6
CASSLGHSESSYNSPLHF